Listed below are T cell receptor beta chains from one sample, sequenced in a study of immune cell composition in non-small cell lung cancer. Assay: immunoSEQ multiplex PCR; the TCRdb copy retains only in-frame clones and omits some. The data contain 3,900 or so clones, under 80% of them singletons. Sequencing was carried out using non-adjacent lung tissue. The receptor set was obtained from a human donor with non-small cell lung cancer. Each CDR3 is given with its conserved first and last residue. Each record gives: V gene, J gene, D gene, clone size, CDR3 DNA, CDR3 protein. D genes are given only for firm matches. Clone sizes are given selectively: once, few, many, or a class where the clone is expanded.

V: TRBV27
J: TRBJ2-7
D: TRBD2
size: once
DNA: TGTGCCAGCAGTCCTCGGACTAGCGGGAGTAGGGAGCAGTACTTC
CDR3: CASSPRTSGSREQYF

V: TRBV7-9
J: TRBJ1-2
D: NA
size: NA
DNA: TGTGCCAGCATGGAGGGCTCGGGACCGAACTATGGCTACACCTTC
CDR3: CASMEGSGPNYGYTF

V: TRBV29-1
J: TRBJ2-1
D: TRBD2
size: NA
DNA: TGCAGCGTTGCGACTAGCGGGATTCGCAATGAGCAGTTCTTC
CDR3: CSVATSGIRNEQFF

V: TRBV27
J: TRBJ2-7
D: TRBD1
size: NA
DNA: TGTGCCAGCAGTTGGACCGGGACAGGGTTCTACGAGCAGTACTTC
CDR3: CASSWTGTGFYEQYF

V: TRBV5-1
J: TRBJ2-7
D: TRBD1
size: NA
DNA: TGCGCCAGCAGCCCACGGACAGGTGACTCCTACGAGCAGTACTTC
CDR3: CASSPRTGDSYEQYF

V: TRBV5-1
J: TRBJ2-6
D: NA
size: NA
DNA: TGCGCCAGCAGCTTGGCGGGACTCTATGGGGCCAACGTCCTGACTTTC
CDR3: CASSLAGLYGANVLTF

V: TRBV5-1
J: TRBJ2-3
D: TRBD2
size: NA
DNA: TGCGCCAGCAGCCTGGGACTAGCGGGAGTAGATACGCAGTATTTT
CDR3: CASSLGLAGVDTQYF

V: TRBV5-1
J: TRBJ2-3
D: NA
size: NA
DNA: TGCGCCAGCAGCGAATTAACAGGGTTGACAGATACGCAGTATTTT
CDR3: CASSELTGLTDTQYF

V: TRBV27
J: TRBJ1-2
D: TRBD1
size: NA
DNA: TGTGCCAGCAGTGTTGACAGGGGAGGGTATGGCTACACCTTC
CDR3: CASSVDRGGYGYTF

V: TRBV5-5
J: TRBJ2-5
D: TRBD2
size: NA
DNA: TGTGCCAGCAGCTTGGGGAGCGGGGGCGAACGAGAGACCCAGTACTTC
CDR3: CASSLGSGGERETQYF

V: TRBV19
J: TRBJ1-2
D: NA
size: NA
DNA: TGTGCCAGTAGTATTAACACAGGGCTCTATGGCTACACCTTC
CDR3: CASSINTGLYGYTF

V: TRBV5-4
J: TRBJ1-5
D: NA
size: NA
DNA: TGTGCCAGCAGCTTGGGGCCAGGGCATCAGCCCCAGCATTTT
CDR3: CASSLGPGHQPQHF

V: TRBV6-1
J: TRBJ2-7
D: NA
size: NA
DNA: TGTGCCAGCAGTAGGTTGAGACTAGTCGAGCAGTACTTC
CDR3: CASSRLRLVEQYF

V: TRBV5-4
J: TRBJ1-1
D: NA
size: NA
DNA: TGTGCCAGCAGCCACAGGGCTAGGGTTGGGAGCACTGAAGCTTTCTTT
CDR3: CASSHRARVGSTEAFF

V: TRBV19
J: TRBJ2-1
D: TRBD1
size: NA
DNA: TGTGCCAGTAACTATAGACAGGGCTCCTACAATGAGCAGTTCTTC
CDR3: CASNYRQGSYNEQFF

V: TRBV9
J: TRBJ2-1
D: NA
size: NA
DNA: TGTGCCAGCAGCGTTGATTTGAGTTCTAGGGGTTACAATGAGCAGTTCTTC
CDR3: CASSVDLSSRGYNEQFF